The 14 T cell receptor beta chains given below trace back to one sample, sequenced in a study of control samples from healthy donors and cancer patients. Assay used: immunoSEQ multiplex PCR; TCRdb lists only in-frame clones, some missing. Of about 130,000 clones listed, roughly 91% are singletons. Sequenced material: PBMCs. All receptors come from a man aged 50-59 years with head and neck cancer.

The chain carries TRBV6-2 or TRBV6-3 and TRBJ1-2; 8 bases align to TRBD1. V gave up 4 bases and J gave up 5 bases; unmatched junction bases: 6. Germline V gene data show CDR1 as MNHEY and CDR2 as SVGEGT. The CDR3 consists of 14 residues. The CDR3 is CASSSPYRGYGYTF. DNA for the CDR3: TGTGCCAGCAGTTCGCCTTACAGGGGGTATGGCTACACCTTC.

The V and J genes are TRBV9 and TRBJ1-2; D is uncertain. Germline CDR1 SGDLS, CDR2 YYNGEE. With 0 bases removed from V and 6 bases from J, the gap between germline ends came to 12 bases. This CDR3 contains 14 residues. The CDR3 nucleotides are TGTGCCAGCAGCGTAGGACCCGGGCCGAATGGCTACACCTTC. Its protein product is CASSVGPGPNGYTF.

The gene calls are TRBV2 and TRBJ2-2, with D perhaps matching TRBD1 (5 bases). Germline V gives CDR1 SNHLY, CDR2 FYNNEI. The CDR3 runs 14 residues. Trimming shortened V by 6 bases and J by 1 base, and 9 bases separated the two germline ends. Here the CDR3 reads CASSGTGNTGELFF. DNA of the CDR3: TGTGCCAGCAGCGGCACAGGGAACACCGGGGAGCTGTTTTTT.

The gene calls are TRBV7-2 and TRBJ2-5, with 13 nucleotides matching TRBD2. The germline CDR1 and CDR2 sequences are SGHTA and FQGNSA. This CDR3 has 18 residues. V lost 6 bases, J lost 2 bases, and 12 bases stayed unmatched. This CDR3 is CASSTGLAGDFIQETQYF. The CDR3 nucleotides read TGTGCCAGCAGTACCGGACTAGCGGGGGACTTTATTCAAGAGACCCAGTACTTC.

The rearrangement uses TRBV7-2 and TRBJ1-5, with D uncertain. Per the germline V gene, CDR1 is SGHTA and CDR2 is FQGNSA. The V end was cut by 5 bases, the J end by 3 bases, with 11 bases between. The CDR3 consists of 14 residues. The CDR3 DNA follows: TGTGCCAGCAGCGCCGGATCCGCCAATCAGCCCCAGCATTTT. Its protein is CASSAGSANQPQHF.

The J gene is TRBJ2-7, the V gene TRBV6-2 or TRBV6-3; D is undetermined. CDR3 length: 15 residues. V was pared by 2 bases and J by 2 bases, with 13 bases between. Germline CDR1 MNHEY, CDR2 SVGEGT. CDR3 sequence: CASSYGPSVPYEQYF. Here the CDR3 DNA reads TGTGCCAGCAGTTACGGACCAAGTGTCCCCTACGAGCAGTACTTC.

The chain couples TRBV28 to TRBJ2-7, with a weak D call TRBD1 (5 bases). From germline, CDR1 is MDHEN and CDR2 SYDVKM. The CDR3 length is 12 residues. V lost 7 bases, J lost 4 bases, and 11 bases lay in between. The CDR3 loop reads CASTQAGYEQYF. The DNA for the CDR3 is TGTGCCAGCACACAGGCCGGATACGAGCAGTACTTC.

The rearrangement joins TRBV4-3 to TRBJ1-2; 9 bases match TRBD1. V lost 0 bases to trimming and J lost 5 bases; unmatched junction nucleotides: 16. CDR1 and CDR2 (germline): LGHNA, YSLEER. CDR3 size: 19 residues. CDR3 sequence reads: CASSQDRATGTGIIYGYTF. The DNA for the CDR3 is TGCGCCAGCAGCCAAGATAGGGCAACCGGGACAGGGATAATATATGGCTACACCTTC.

This clone has only one observation. CDR3 sequence: CASSPAGNYGYTF. In nucleotides, the CDR3 is TGTGCCAGCAGCCCCGCGGGGAACTATGGCTACACCTTC. J is TRBJ1-2 and V is TRBV27; the D is unclear. Between the trimmed V and J ends, which lost 6 bases and 2 bases, there was a span of 10 bases. Per germline, CDR1 MNHEY and CDR2 SMNVEV (reference sequence). CDR3 size: 13 residues.

This clone was seen a single time. This CDR3 is CASSESGLAAYYNEQFF. As DNA, the CDR3 is TGTGCCAGCAGTGAATCCGGACTAGCGGCCTACTACAATGAGCAGTTCTTC. This chain uses TRBV6-1 with TRBJ2-1; the match to TRBD2 covers 10 bases. V shed 2 bases and J 3 bases; nucleotides not matched to a gene: 7. Germline CDR1 and CDR2: MNHNS and SASEGT. The CDR3 contains 17 residues.

The rearrangement uses TRBV24-1 and TRBJ2-1, with 8 bases fitting TRBD1. The CDR3 is 16 residues long. The V gene end was trimmed by 3 bases and the J gene end by 7 bases; junction bases not matched to a gene: 10. In germline, CDR1 is KGHDR, CDR2 SFDVKD. CDR3 nucleotide sequence: TGTGCCACCAGTGATCGACAGGGGAAGACATTGAATGAGCAGTTCTTC. Translation gives CATSDRQGKTLNEQFF.

In regard to this clone: An end of the junction does not agree with germline; a read error may underlie this. V gene TRBV4-2 combines with J gene TRBJ1-2; 10 positions match TRBD1. The CDR3 is 18 residues long. CDR1 and CDR2 from the germline V gene are LGHNA and YNFKEQ. DNA for the CDR3: TGTGCCAGCACCCAACTCTGGGACAGGGGAAAAAGAAACTATGGCTACACCTTC. It translates to CASTQLWDRGKRNYGYTF.

The genes are TRBV28 and TRBJ2-1; 10 bases agree with TRBD2. This CDR3 contains 16 residues. Losses at the gene ends were 4 bases for V and 4 bases for J; bases not matched to a gene: 7. Germline V gives CDR1 MDHEN, CDR2 SYDVKM. The CDR3 coding sequence is TGTGCCAGCAGTTCCGCTAGCGGGGGCCCTTACAATGAGCAGTTCTTC. This sequence encodes CASSSASGGPYNEQFF. The complete variable domain, with remaining parts taken from reference TRBV28 and TRBJ2-1, reads DVKVTQSSRYLVKRTGEKVFLECVQDMDHENMFWYRQDPGLGLRLIYFSYDVKMKEKGDIPEGYSVSREKKERFSLILESASTNQTSMYLCASSSASGGPYNEQFFGPGTRLTVL.

The V gene is TRBV6-2 or TRBV6-3, the J gene TRBJ2-1; D is ambiguous. Germline CDR1 MNHEY, CDR2 SVGEGT. The CDR3 consists of 13 residues. The V gene lost 0 bases and the J gene lost 2 bases, with 2 bases spanning the gap. CDR3 bases: TGTGCCAGCAGTTACTCTCCCTACAATGAGCAGTTCTTC. It yields the protein CASSYSPYNEQFF.